The clone carrying this TCR beta chain showed up many times. The antigen is undetermined. For repertoire sequencing, the TCR beta CDR3 regions were amplified from RNA transcripts. First-round RT-PCR employed HTBI primers, with a second-round multiplex PCR after it. Using its own MiXCR run on the multiplex PCR reads, TCRdb lists one record per CDR3 protein. The sample holds 620,000 or so distinct CDR3 sequences, about 20% seen once. Trimming removed 6 bases from V and 1 base from J, with 12 bases in between. There are 13 residues in the CDR3. CDR1 DFQATT and CDR2 SNEGSKA come from the germline V gene (reference sequence). Stable hyperthyroidism meant no ophthalmopathy within 18 months of follow-up. Enrolled hyperthyroidism patients had a new diagnosis, a duration under 2 months, and an age of 18 to 65. The PBMCs had their origin in 10 ml of fresh peripheral blood. The sample is drawn from a study of Graves' ophthalmopathy and Graves' hyperthyroidism.

Study-level findings and limits: Most expanded clonotypes in thyroid above 0.001 frequency also showed up in blood.

The chain has TRBV20-1 and TRBJ2-5, with D unresolved. This receptor was taken from a woman between 18 and 29 years old with stable Graves' hyperthyroidism. Some clones in this sample may be carry-over from other donors' samples. Sequenced material: peripheral blood. CDR3 coding DNA: TGCAGTGCCACGACCTCGGGCCAAGAGACCCAGTACTTC. This translates into CSATTSGQETQYF.